A single sample gave rise to the 8 T cell receptor beta chains below, sequenced in a study of regulatory T cells in long-lasting Graves disease. Researchers made TCR beta libraries by using iRepertoire HTBI primers and running Arm-PCR on CDR3 regions. TCRdb recomputed calls from the multiplex PCR reads with MiXCR, one row per CDR3 protein. Of 450,000 or so distinct CDR3 sequences in the sample, 20% to 25% were seen once. The time point here: persistent/refractory GD, antithyroid drugs over 5 years with positive TRAb. Following extraction of RNA from PBMCs, that RNA was used to make the TCR library. Sequenced here: peripheral blood mononuclear cells (PBMCs), sampled when the disease was refractory, from a patient treated with antithyroid drugs. Every receptor here comes from a female donor with Graves disease.

This clonotype was seen ten or more times. The CDR3: CSGAFQETQYF. The CDR3, as DNA: TGCAGCGGGGCCTTCCAAGAGACCCAGTACTTC. The V call is TRBV29-1, the J call TRBJ2-5; no reliable D call. The ends were cut back, 7 bases at V and 1 base at J, with 7 bases in the middle. CDR3 length: 11 amino acids. Per germline, CDR1 SQVTM and CDR2 ANQGSEA.

Only a few counts were recorded for this clonotype. This chain connects TRBV19 to TRBJ2-5; 7 bases line up with TRBD2. This CDR3 is 15 amino acids long. J was trimmed by 1 base and V by 3 bases; bases with no gene match: 5. Germline CDR1 and CDR2: LNHDA and SQIVND (reference sequence). CDR3 in amino acids: CASSIGGGSQETQYF. The CDR3 DNA sequence: TGTGCCAGTAGTATCGGCGGGGGAAGCCAAGAGACCCAGTACTTC. Supplemented by reference TRBV19 and TRBJ2-5, the full variable domain reads DGGITQSPKYLFRKEGQNVTLSCEQNLNHDAMYWYRQDPGQGLRLIYYSQIVNDFQKGDIAEGYSVSREKKESFPLTVTSAQKNPTAFYLCASSIGGGSQETQYFGPGTRLLVL.

In the case of this clonotype: This likely came from a read error, as a far larger clone is one base away. V is TRBV2 and J is TRBJ2-5; TRBD2 matches 14 bases. J gave up 5 bases and V 5 bases, and 10 bases lay outside the gene matches. CDR1 and CDR2 from the germline V gene are SNHLY and FYNNEI. The CDR3 loop spans 17 amino acids. CDR3 residues: CASSFIPGTSGSETQYF. The CDR3 DNA reads as TGTGCCAGCAGTTTCATCCCCGGGACTAGCGGGAGTGAGACCCAGTACTTC. Drawing the rest from reference TRBV2 and TRBJ2-5, the complete variable domain is EPEVTQTPSHQVTQMGQEVILRCVPISNHLYFYWYRQILGQKVEFLVSFYNNEISEKSEIFDDQFSVERPDGSNFTLKIRSTKLEDSAMYFCASSFIPGTSGSETQYFGPGTRLLVL.

The sample holds many counts of this clonotype. This chain links TRBV24-1 with TRBJ2-7; possibly TRBD1 for D (5 bases). The CDR3 extends over 14 amino acids. V was cut by 6 bases and J by 2 bases, with 13 bases left in between. Looked up from germline, CDR1 is KGHDR and CDR2 is SFDVKD. The CDR3 coding sequence is TGTGCCACCAGTCCAGGGTCGCCAACCTACGAGCAGTACTTC. This codes for CATSPGSPTYEQYF.

Ten or more counts support this clonotype. J is TRBJ2-5 and V is TRBV28; tentatively, D is TRBD1 or TRBD2 (5 bases each). CDR1 and CDR2 (germline): MDHEN, SYDVKM. The CDR3 runs 16 residues. V dropped 5 bases and J dropped 4 bases, with 20 bases sitting between them. The CDR3, as DNA: TGTGCCAGCAGTCCCTCTCCTTTGGGACCGGTAGAGACCCAGTACTTC. It yields the protein CASSPSPLGPVETQYF.

CDR3 coding DNA: TGTGCCAGCAGCTTGTTCAGGACTAGCGGGAACACCGGGGAGCTGTTTTTT. Protein product: CASSLFRTSGNTGELFF. The rearrangement links TRBV5-4 to TRBJ2-2; 10 bases match TRBD2. Germline lookup yields CDR1 SGHNT and CDR2 YYREEE (reference sequence). The CDR3 runs 17 residues. Trimming at V came to 1 base and at J to 1 base, leaving 4 bases not matched to a gene.

V is TRBV2 and J is TRBJ2-7, with D perhaps matching TRBD2 (5 bases). Per germline, CDR1 SNHLY and CDR2 FYNNEI. The V and J ends lost 7 bases and 12 bases respectively, with 25 bases between them. The CDR3 runs 14 residues. CDR3 residues: CASTRSLGLGYRYF. The DNA of the CDR3 is TGTGCCAGCACACGGTCTCTTGGACTCGGTTATCGGTACTTC.

The V and J genes are TRBV9 and TRBJ1-3; no reliable D call. Germline-derived CDR1 and CDR2 are SGDLS and YYNGEE. V was pared by 0 bases and J by 7 bases, with 8 bases between. The CDR3 has 13 amino acids. CDR3 coding DNA: TGTGCCAGCAGCGTAGGATTTGCGAACACCATATATTTT. It is translated as CASSVGFANTIYF.